These 26 T cell receptor beta chains share one sample of origin, sequenced in a study of blood T cell repertoires in COVID-19. This table comes from immunoSEQ multiplex PCR, and its TCRdb copy is limited to in-frame clones, with some not included. Of about 150,000 clones in the sample, roughly 87% are singletons; the top ten hold 4%. Input material: PBMCs or T cells enriched from blood (not recorded which). Every receptor here comes from a woman aged 40 to 50 who had been exposed to COVID-19.

This clone appeared a few times. The V call is TRBV19, the J call TRBJ1-1; no firm D call. CDR3 size: 14 residues. V was pared by 10 bases and J by 2 bases, with 17 bases between. In germline, CDR1 is LNHDA, CDR2 SQIVND (reference sequence). CDR3 DNA sequence: TGTGCCACACGATGGTTGGGAGGAAACACTGAAGCTTTCTTT. It codes for CATRWLGGNTEAFF.

This clone was recorded only once. The chain carries TRBV14 and TRBJ2-5; maybe TRBD2 (5 bases). V lost 1 base, J lost 1 base, and 13 bases lay in between. CDR1 is SGHDN and CDR2 is FVKESK in the germline V gene. The CDR3 covers 16 residues. In DNA form, the CDR3 reads TGTGCCAGCAGCCAAGTTCGGAAGCGGCCCCAAGAGACCCAGTACTTC. Translation gives CASSQVRKRPQETQYF.

The chain combines TRBV25-1 with TRBJ1-4; the D gene is possibly TRBD1 (5 bases). Germline V CDR1 and CDR2: MGHDK, SYGVNS. The germline V and J ends were trimmed by 6 bases and 7 bases, with 9 bases remaining between them. This CDR3 contains 12 residues. In DNA form, the CDR3 reads TGTGCCAGCAGCCAGGGCAGTGAAAAACTGTTTTTT. It encodes CASSQGSEKLFF.

The V gene is TRBV11-3, the J gene TRBJ2-7; no reliable D call. Per the germline V gene, CDR1 is SGHNT and CDR2 is YENEEA. The ends were cut back, 3 bases at V and 3 bases at J, with 9 bases in the middle. This CDR3 contains 13 residues. The CDR3 protein is CASSFNRDYEQYF. As DNA, the CDR3 is TGTGCCAGCAGCTTTAACAGAGACTACGAGCAGTACTTC. Drawing the rest from reference TRBV11-3 and TRBJ2-7, the complete variable domain is EAGVVQSPRYKIIEKKQPVAFWCNPISGHNTLYWYLQNLGQGPELLIRYENEEAVDDSQLPKDRFSAERLKGVDSTLKIQPAELGDSAVYLCASSFNRDYEQYFGPGTRLTVT.

The chain carries TRBV6-2 or TRBV6-3 and TRBJ2-3, with no clear D. The CDR3 is made up of 15 amino acids. The germline V gene encodes CDR1 MNHEY and CDR2 SVGEGT. Trimming left V 2 bases short and J 2 bases short, with 11 bases between. The chain's CDR3 is CASSYGWRNTDTQYF. The CDR3 DNA sequence: TGTGCCAGCAGTTACGGTTGGAGAAACACAGATACGCAGTATTTT.

The chain combines TRBV9 with TRBJ1-4; D may be TRBD1 (5 bases). The CDR3 contains 17 residues. Per the germline V gene, CDR1 is SGDLS and CDR2 is YYNGEE. V was trimmed by 2 bases and J by 0 bases, leaving 14 bases between them. CDR3 sequence: CASSVEDSGATNEKLFF. The CDR3 nucleotides are TGTGCCAGCAGCGTGGAGGACTCGGGGGCAACTAATGAAAAACTGTTTTTT. Looking up the rest from reference TRBV9 and TRBJ1-4 gives the full variable domain: DSGVTQTPKHLITATGQRVTLRCSPRSGDLSVYWYQQSLDQGLQFLIQYYNGEERAKGNILERFSAQQFPDLHSELNLSSLELGDSALYFCASSVEDSGATNEKLFFGSGTQLSVL.

The V and J genes are TRBV9 and TRBJ1-2; 7 positions agree with TRBD1. The V gene's germline CDR1 is SGDLS and CDR2 YYNGEE. The V gene end was trimmed by 3 bases and the J gene end by 1 base; junction bases not matched to a gene: 0. The CDR3 consists of 13 residues. The CDR3 nucleotides are TGTGCCAGCAGCGGACAGGGTAACTATGGCTACACCTTC. This gives the protein CASSGQGNYGYTF.

V and J are TRBV2 and TRBJ1-4, with 8 bases fitting TRBD1. This CDR3 is built from 16 residues. Germline V lookup: CDR1 SNHLY, CDR2 FYNNEI. V was pared by 3 bases and J by 6 bases, with 9 bases of the junction left unmatched. CDR3 amino acids: CASSDTHRGTYEKLFF. CDR3 DNA: TGTGCCAGCAGTGATACCCACAGGGGGACGTATGAAAAACTGTTTTTT.

The V gene is TRBV5-1, the J gene TRBJ2-7, with D perhaps TRBD1 (5 bases). This CDR3 comprises 13 residues. In germline, CDR1 is SGHRS, CDR2 YFSETQ. Trimming removed 4 bases from V and 9 bases from J, with 17 bases in between. CDR3 region: CASSATQGNGQYF. CDR3 nucleotides: TGCGCCAGCAGCGCGACTCAGGGTAATGGGCAGTACTTC.

The CDR3 nucleotides read TGTGCCAGCAGCACACCTGGCGGGACAGGGCGCTACGAGCAGTACTTC. Translated, it gives CASSTPGGTGRYEQYF. The gene calls are TRBV28 and TRBJ2-7, with TRBD1 matching over 9 bases. V was pared by 6 bases and J by 3 bases, with 12 bases of the junction left unmatched. Germline V gene lookup returns CDR1 MDHEN and CDR2 SYDVKM. This CDR3 is 16 amino acids long.

This chain links TRBV29-1 with TRBJ2-7; TRBD2 aligns across 9 bases. Per germline, CDR1 SQVTM and CDR2 ANQGSEA. This CDR3 has 13 amino acids. The V and J ends lost 6 bases and 0 bases, in that order; junction bases with no gene match: 3. The DNA for the CDR3 is TGCAGCGTAAGCGGGGGGAGCTCCTACGAGCAGTACTTC. It is translated as CSVSGGSSYEQYF.

This clone appeared once. This chain uses TRBV2 with TRBJ1-1; D might be TRBD1 (6 bases). The V gene lost 4 bases and the J gene lost 11 bases, with 14 bases spanning the gap. The CDR3 totals 12 residues. Looked up from germline, CDR1 is SNHLY and CDR2 is FYNNEI. The CDR3 bases are TGTGCCAGCAGTGTACGACAGGTGCTCGCTTTCTTT. Its translation: CASSVRQVLAFF.

The chain has TRBV29-1 and TRBJ1-1, with 9 bases that match TRBD1. V trimming: 8 bases; J trimming: 6 bases; junction bases outside the gene matches: 7. Germline V gene data show CDR1 as SQVTM and CDR2 as ANQGSEA. The CDR3 is made up of 12 amino acids. The CDR3 bases are TGCAGCTACCGGGACAGGGACTCTGAAGCTTTCTTT. The encoded protein is CSYRDRDSEAFF.

As for this clone: Other DNA variants within this sample encode the same CDR3. The chain is built from TRBV19 and TRBJ2-1, with D perhaps TRBD2 (6 bases). Germline lookup yields CDR1 LNHDA and CDR2 SQIVND (reference sequence). The V gene lost 6 bases and the J gene lost 6 bases, with 9 bases spanning the gap. The CDR3 totals 12 residues. The DNA of the CDR3 is TGTGCCAGTAGCCTCGGGGGCAATGAGCAGTTCTTC. This sequence encodes CASSLGGNEQFF.

Only a few counts were recorded for this clone. The chain carries TRBV16 and TRBJ2-3; D is possibly TRBD2 (5 bases). Germline CDR1 and CDR2: KGHSY and FQNENV. This CDR3 contains 13 residues. Trimming stripped 1 base from V and 4 bases from J, with 6 bases between. CDR3 region: CASSQLGADTQYF. CDR3 coding DNA: TGTGCCAGCAGCCAATTGGGAGCAGATACGCAGTATTTT.

The chain joins TRBV28 to TRBJ1-2; the D is unclear. Germline loops: CDR1 MDHEN, CDR2 SYDVKM. Trimming left V 3 bases short and J 5 bases short, with 7 bases between. The CDR3 is 12 residues long. In nucleotides, the CDR3 is TGTGCCAGCAGTTTCCCTCTATATGGCTACACCTTC. Protein: CASSFPLYGYTF.

Ten or more counts support this clone. This chain joins TRBV2 and TRBJ2-2; tentative D call: TRBD2 (5 bases). The CDR3 covers 13 residues. Trimming pared 5 bases from V and 3 bases from J, leaving 7 bases between. Germline lookup yields CDR1 SNHLY and CDR2 FYNNEI. This CDR3 reads CASSQEDTGELFF. Written as DNA, the CDR3 is TGTGCCAGCAGTCAGGAGGACACCGGGGAGCTGTTTTTT. Based on the CDR3 plus reference TRBV2 and TRBJ2-2, the full variable domain is EPEVTQTPSHQVTQMGQEVILRCVPISNHLYFYWYRQILGQKVEFLVSFYNNEISEKSEIFDDQFSVERPDGSNFTLKIRSTKLEDSAMYFCASSQEDTGELFFGEGSRLTVL.

This clone was counted only a few times. The chain uses TRBV9 and TRBJ2-1; 8 nucleotides line up with TRBD1. This CDR3 is 16 amino acids long. Germline-derived CDR1 and CDR2 are SGDLS and YYNGEE. Germline trimming cut 0 bases from V and 10 bases from J; bases unmatched to any gene: 12. The CDR3 coding sequence is TGTGCCAGCAGCGTAGATCGGCAGGGGGCTTCGTCCGAGCAGTTCTTC. Amino acids: CASSVDRQGASSEQFF.

The chain employs TRBV2 and TRBJ1-2, with TRBD1 matching 7 bases. Germline trimming cut 5 bases from V and 4 bases from J; bases unmatched to any gene: 4. The CDR3 spans 13 residues. The germline V gene has CDR1 SNHLY and CDR2 FYNNEI. The CDR3 here is CASSRQGSYGYTF. In DNA, the CDR3 is TGTGCCAGCAGTCGACAGGGCAGCTATGGCTACACCTTC.

The rearrangement joins TRBV9 to TRBJ1-4; 9 bases align to TRBD1. V lost 2 bases, J lost 3 bases, and 8 bases stayed unmatched. In germline, CDR1 is SGDLS, CDR2 YYNGEE. The CDR3 totals 17 residues. CDR3 sequence: CASSVHPTGGANEKLFF. The DNA of the CDR3 is TGTGCCAGCAGCGTCCACCCGACAGGGGGGGCTAATGAAAAACTGTTTTTT. Together with reference TRBV9 and TRBJ1-4, the CDR3 gives the full variable domain: DSGVTQTPKHLITATGQRVTLRCSPRSGDLSVYWYQQSLDQGLQFLIQYYNGEERAKGNILERFSAQQFPDLHSELNLSSLELGDSALYFCASSVHPTGGANEKLFFGSGTQLSVL.

This clone was recorded a few times. The chain uses TRBV7-6 and TRBJ2-7; the D gene is possibly TRBD2 (7 bases). CDR3 length equals 15 residues. Per germline, CDR1 SGHVS and CDR2 FNYEAQ. V was shortened by 5 bases and J by 5 bases, with 19 bases between the two germline ends. The CDR3 DNA sequence: TGTGCCAGCAGCGGGGGGGCGGTCCTCTGGAACGAGCAGTACTTC. Translating gives CASSGGAVLWNEQYF. The full variable domain, rest sourced from reference TRBV7-6 and TRBJ2-7, is GAGVSQSPRYKVTKRGQDVALRCDPISGHVSLYWYRQALGQGPEFLTYFNYEAQQDKSGLPNDRFSAERPEGSISTLTIQRTEQRDSAMYRCASSGGAVLWNEQYFGPGTRLTVT.

This rearrangement joins TRBV7-6 to TRBJ2-5; the match to TRBD1 covers 8 bases. J was trimmed by 5 bases and V by 5 bases; bases with no gene match: 4. Germline V gene sequence: CDR1 SGHVS, CDR2 FNYEAQ. This CDR3 contains 13 residues. CDR3 in amino acids: CASSADRVETQYF. For the CDR3, the DNA is TGTGCCAGCAGCGCGGACAGGGTCGAGACCCAGTACTTC.

The rearrangement links TRBV3-1 (or the pseudogene TRBV3-2) to TRBJ2-7, with 7 bases lining up with TRBD2. The junction had 4 bases not matched to a gene; V was cut back by 1 base and J by 4 bases. The CDR3 is made up of 14 amino acids. CDR1 is LGHDT, CDR2 YNNKEL, per germline (reference sequence). DNA of the CDR3: TGTGCCAGCAGCCAAGTTGGGGGGGATTACGAGCAGTACTTC. It is translated as CASSQVGGDYEQYF.

This clone was detected only a few times. The V call is TRBV7-9, the J call TRBJ2-5; possibly TRBD2 for D (5 bases). Trimming pared 4 bases from V and 7 bases from J, leaving 19 bases between. The length of the CDR3 is 15 residues. Germline assignment: CDR1 SEHNR and CDR2 FQNEAQ (reference sequence). The CDR3 DNA reads TGTGCCAGCAGCTCCCAGCGGAACCCGTTGGGGACCCAGTACTTC. This translates into CASSSQRNPLGTQYF. Drawing the rest from reference TRBV7-9 and TRBJ2-5, the complete variable domain is DTGVSQNPRHKITKRGQNVTFRCDPISEHNRLYWYRQTLGQGPEFLTYFQNEAQLEKSRLLSDRFSAERPKGSFSTLEIQRTEQGDSAMYLCASSSQRNPLGTQYFGPGTRLLVL.

V and J are TRBV7-9 and TRBJ2-7; TRBD1 matches 9 bases. The germline CDR1 and CDR2 sequences are SEHNR and FQNEAQ (reference sequence). The CDR3 is 13 residues long. The junction had 1 base not matched to a gene; V was cut back by 3 bases and J by 4 bases. The DNA for the CDR3 is TGTGCCAGCAGCTTTGGACAGGGGTACGAGCAGTACTTC. Translated, it gives CASSFGQGYEQYF. Complete variable domain (other parts from reference TRBV7-9 and TRBJ2-7): DTGVSQNPRHKITKRGQNVTFRCDPISEHNRLYWYRQTLGQGPEFLTYFQNEAQLEKSRLLSDRFSAERPKGSFSTLEIQRTEQGDSAMYLCASSFGQGYEQYFGPGTRLTVT.

The rearrangement joins TRBV7-7 to TRBJ1-1; D is unclear. Trimming removed 8 bases at V and 5 bases at J, with 15 bases between. The CDR3 has 13 residues. CDR1 SSHAT and CDR2 FNYEAQ come from the germline V gene (reference sequence). The CDR3 protein is CASSGGLGTEAFF. The CDR3 region has the DNA TGTGCCAGCTCCGGAGGGTTGGGGACTGAAGCTTTCTTT.